The T cell receptor (beta chain) under discussion was sequenced for a study of cytomegalovirus exposure and HLA in healthy donors. This CDR3 comprises 11 residues. CDR1 KGHSH and CDR2 LQKENI come from the germline V gene. Trimming took off 5 bases at V and 4 bases at J, with 5 bases between the two ends. PCR involved 60 Vbeta and 13 Jbeta primers. Clones were read by immunoSEQ multiplex PCR, and TCRdb kept only the in-frame ones, dropping some. The sample has approximately 140,000 clones, around 81% seen once; the top ten hold less than 0.75%. Specimen: PBMCs. This sequence was found in a young man in good health and CMV-seronegative. The chain joins TRBV18 to TRBJ2-5, with unresolved D. CDR3 sequence reads: CASSSRETQYF. The CDR3 DNA follows: TGTGCCAGCTCATCCCGAGAGACCCAGTACTTC.